This T cell receptor (beta chain) originates from a study of cytomegalovirus exposure and HLA in healthy donors. The PCR used 60 Vbeta and 13 Jbeta primers. The protocol was immunoSEQ multiplex PCR, while the TCRdb copy is restricted to in-frame clones and leaves out a portion. The sample table sets out about 200,000 clones. Regarding this clone: At the DNA level, this CDR3 is encoded by other sequences in the same sample as well.

The CDR3 has 13 amino acids. CDR1 and CDR2 from the germline V gene are WNHNN and SYGVQD (reference sequence). Trimming removed 10 bases from V and 5 bases from J, with 17 bases in between. The chain couples TRBV10-1 to TRBJ2-5, with D perhaps matching TRBD1 (5 bases). This receptor was identified in a boy younger than 18 in good health and CMV-seronegative. The specimen was PBMCs. CDR3 nucleotides: TGCGCCACCCAAGGGGTCCAAGGGGAGACCCAGTACTTC. Translation: CATQGVQGETQYF.